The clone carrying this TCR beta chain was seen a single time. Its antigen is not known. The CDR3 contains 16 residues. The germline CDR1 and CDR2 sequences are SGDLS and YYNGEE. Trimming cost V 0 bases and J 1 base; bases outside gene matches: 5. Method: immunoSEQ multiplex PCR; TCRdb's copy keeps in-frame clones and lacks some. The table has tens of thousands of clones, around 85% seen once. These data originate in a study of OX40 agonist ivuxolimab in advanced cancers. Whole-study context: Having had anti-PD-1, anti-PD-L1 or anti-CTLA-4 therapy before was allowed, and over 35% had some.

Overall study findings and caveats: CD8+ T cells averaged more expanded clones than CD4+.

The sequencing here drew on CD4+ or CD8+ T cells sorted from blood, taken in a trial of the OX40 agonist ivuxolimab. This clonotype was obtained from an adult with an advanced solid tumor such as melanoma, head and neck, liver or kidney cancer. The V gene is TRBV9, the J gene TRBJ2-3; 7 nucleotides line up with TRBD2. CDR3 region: CASSVEVAGRTDTQYF. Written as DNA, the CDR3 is TGTGCCAGCAGCGTAGAGGTAGCGGGCCGCACAGATACGCAGTATTTT.